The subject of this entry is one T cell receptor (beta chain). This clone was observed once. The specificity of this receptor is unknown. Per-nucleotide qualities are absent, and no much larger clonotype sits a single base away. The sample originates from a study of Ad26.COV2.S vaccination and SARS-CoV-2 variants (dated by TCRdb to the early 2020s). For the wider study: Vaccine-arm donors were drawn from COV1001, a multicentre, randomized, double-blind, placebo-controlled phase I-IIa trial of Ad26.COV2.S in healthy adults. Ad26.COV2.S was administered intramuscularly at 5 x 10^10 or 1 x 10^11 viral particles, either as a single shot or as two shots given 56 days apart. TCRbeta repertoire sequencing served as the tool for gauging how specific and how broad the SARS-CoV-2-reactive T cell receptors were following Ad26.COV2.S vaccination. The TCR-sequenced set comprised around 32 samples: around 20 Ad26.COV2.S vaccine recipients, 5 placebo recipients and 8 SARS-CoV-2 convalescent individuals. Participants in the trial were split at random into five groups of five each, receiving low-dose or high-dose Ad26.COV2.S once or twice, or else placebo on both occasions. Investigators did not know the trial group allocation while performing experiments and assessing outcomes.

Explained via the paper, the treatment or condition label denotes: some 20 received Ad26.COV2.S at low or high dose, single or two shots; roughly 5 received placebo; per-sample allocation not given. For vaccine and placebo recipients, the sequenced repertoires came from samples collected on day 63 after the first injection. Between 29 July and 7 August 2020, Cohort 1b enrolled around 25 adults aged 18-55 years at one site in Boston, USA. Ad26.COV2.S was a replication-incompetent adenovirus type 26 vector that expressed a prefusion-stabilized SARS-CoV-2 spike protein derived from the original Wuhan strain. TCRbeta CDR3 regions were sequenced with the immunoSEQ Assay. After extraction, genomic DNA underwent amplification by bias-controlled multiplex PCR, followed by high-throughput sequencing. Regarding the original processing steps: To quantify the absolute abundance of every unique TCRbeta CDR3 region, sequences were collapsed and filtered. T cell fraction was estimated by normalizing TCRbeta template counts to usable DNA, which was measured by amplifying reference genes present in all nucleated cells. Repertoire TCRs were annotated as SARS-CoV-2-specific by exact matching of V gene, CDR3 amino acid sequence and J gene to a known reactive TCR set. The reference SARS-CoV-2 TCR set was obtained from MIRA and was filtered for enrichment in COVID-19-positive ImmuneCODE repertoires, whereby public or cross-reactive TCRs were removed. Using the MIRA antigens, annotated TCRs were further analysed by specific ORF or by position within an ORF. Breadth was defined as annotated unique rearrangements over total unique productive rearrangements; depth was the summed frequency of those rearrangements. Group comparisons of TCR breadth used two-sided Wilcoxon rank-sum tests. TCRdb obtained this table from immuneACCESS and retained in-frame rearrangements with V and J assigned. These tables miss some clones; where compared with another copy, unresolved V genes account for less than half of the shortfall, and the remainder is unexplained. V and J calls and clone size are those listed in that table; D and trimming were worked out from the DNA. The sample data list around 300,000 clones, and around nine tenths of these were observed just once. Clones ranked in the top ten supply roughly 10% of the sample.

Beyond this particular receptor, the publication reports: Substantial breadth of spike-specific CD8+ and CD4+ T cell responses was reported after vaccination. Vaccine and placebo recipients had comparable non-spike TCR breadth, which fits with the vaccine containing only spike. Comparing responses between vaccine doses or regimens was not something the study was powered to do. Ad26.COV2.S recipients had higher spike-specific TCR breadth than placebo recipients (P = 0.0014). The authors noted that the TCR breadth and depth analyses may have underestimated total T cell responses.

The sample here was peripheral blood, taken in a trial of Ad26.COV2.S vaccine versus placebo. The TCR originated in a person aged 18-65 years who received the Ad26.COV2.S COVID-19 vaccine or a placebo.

The CDR3: CATYSGGASDTQYF. The DNA reads TGTGCCACCTATAGCGGGGGGGCATCAGATACGCAGTATTTT. The chain couples TRBV7-2 to TRBJ2-3, and TRBD2 matches 11 of the central bases. The V end gives up 10 bases and the J end 4 bases, leaving 7 bases in the junction not matched to a gene. The germline V gene provides CDR1 SGHTA and CDR2 FQGNSA. The CDR3 holds 14 amino acids from the cysteine to the phenylalanine. Only the CDR3 portion is preserved as DNA: 42 bases, with reading frame beginning at the first base.